What follows are 6 T cell receptor beta chains derived from one specimen sequenced in a study of beta chain features in type 1 diabetes. Investigators reverse transcribed all isolated RNA, so they sequenced expressed TCRB transcripts. The repertoire was sequenced with immunoSEQ multiplex PCR; TCRdb's copy has only in-frame clones and lacks some. The sample records roughly 230,000 clones, about 9.3% being singletons. The sequenced material came from naive CD4+ T cells from blood. The source is a woman younger than 30 in good health.

This chain links TRBV5-1 with TRBJ2-3; D possibly corresponds to TRBD2 (6 bases). The CDR3 totals 15 residues. The germline gives CDR1 SGHRS, CDR2 YFSETQ. The V gene lost 0 bases and the J gene lost 6 bases, with 14 bases spanning the gap. The CDR3 spells CASSLATGEWDTQYF. CDR3 in DNA: TGCGCCAGCAGCTTGGCCACGGGAGAATGGGATACGCAGTATTTT.

The J gene is TRBJ2-5, the V gene TRBV2; a possible D gene is TRBD1 (5 bases). The CDR3 is 13 amino acids. Germline V gene sequence: CDR1 SNHLY, CDR2 FYNNEI. Trimming took off 7 bases at V and 7 bases at J, with 16 bases between the two ends. In DNA form, the CDR3 reads TGTGCCAGCACCACCTGGGGCGGTCGGACCCAGTACTTC. This gives the protein CASTTWGGRTQYF.

This clone was picked up a small number of times. The chain joins TRBV7-9 to TRBJ1-5; TRBD1 matches 7 bases. The CDR3 spans 16 residues. The germline V gene encodes CDR1 SEHNR and CDR2 FQNEAQ (reference sequence). V dropped 1 base and J dropped 9; count of bases not matched to a gene: 12. This CDR3 is CASSLVAGTAWGPQHF. CDR3 bases: TGTGCCAGCAGCTTAGTAGCTGGGACAGCTTGGGGGCCCCAGCATTTT.

This clone has ten or more counts. The V and J genes are TRBV30 and TRBJ2-2; D uncertain. The CDR3 totals 12 residues. Per the germline V gene, CDR1 is GTSNPN and CDR2 is SVGIG (reference sequence). Trimming took 4 bases from V and 3 from J, leaving 6 bases between them. This CDR3 reads CAWTQDTGELFF. CDR3 DNA: TGTGCCTGGACCCAGGACACCGGGGAGCTGTTTTTT. Combining the CDR3 with reference TRBV30 and TRBJ2-2 gives the whole variable domain SQTIHQWPATLVQPVGSPLSLECTVEGTSNPNLYWYRQAAGRGLQLLFYSVGIGQISSEVPQNLSASRPQDRQFILSSKKLLLSDSGFYLCAWTQDTGELFFGEGSRLTVL.

This clone was seen more than once but under ten times. The chain uses TRBV7-6 and TRBJ2-6; 11 bases match TRBD1. Per germline, CDR1 SGHVS and CDR2 FNYEAQ. The ends lost 3 bases at V and 0 bases at J; junction bases unmatched: 4. This CDR3 is 18 amino acids long. Written as DNA, the CDR3 is TGTGCCAGCAGCTTCCGGACAGGGGGCAGCTCTGGGGCCAACGTCCTGACTTTC. Its translation is CASSFRTGGSSGANVLTF.

V usage is TRBV27 and J usage is TRBJ2-5, with D maybe TRBD2 (7 bases). The CDR3 sequence is 13 residues long. The V end was cut by 11 bases, the J end by 6 bases, with 19 bases between. Germline-derived CDR1 and CDR2 are MNHEY and SMNVEV (reference sequence). The CDR3 loop reads CASGSGGSQTQYF. The CDR3 nucleotides are TGTGCCTCGGGGTCGGGGGGCTCTCAGACCCAGTACTTC.